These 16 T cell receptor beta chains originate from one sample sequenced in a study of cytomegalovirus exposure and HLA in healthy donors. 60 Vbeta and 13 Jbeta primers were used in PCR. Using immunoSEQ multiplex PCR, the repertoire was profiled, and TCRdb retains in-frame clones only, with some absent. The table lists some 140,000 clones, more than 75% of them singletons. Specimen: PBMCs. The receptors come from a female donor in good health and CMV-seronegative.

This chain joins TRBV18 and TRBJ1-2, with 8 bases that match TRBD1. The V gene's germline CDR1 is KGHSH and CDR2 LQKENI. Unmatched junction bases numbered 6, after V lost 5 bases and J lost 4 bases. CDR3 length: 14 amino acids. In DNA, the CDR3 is TGTGCCAGCTCATCCAACGGACAGGGCTATGGCTACACCTTC. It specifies CASSSNGQGYGYTF. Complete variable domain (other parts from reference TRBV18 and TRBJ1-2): NAGVMQNPRHLVRRRGQEARLRCSPMKGHSHVYWYRQLPEEGLKFMVYLQKENIIDESGMPKERFSAEFPKEGPSILRIQQVVRGDSAAYFCASSSNGQGYGYTFGSGTRLTVV.

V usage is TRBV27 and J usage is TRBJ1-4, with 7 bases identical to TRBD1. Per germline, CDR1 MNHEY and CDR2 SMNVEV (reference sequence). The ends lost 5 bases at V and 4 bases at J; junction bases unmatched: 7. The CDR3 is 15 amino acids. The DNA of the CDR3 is TGTGCCAGCAGTCCCCGACAGGGTGATAATGAAAAACTGTTTTTT. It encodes CASSPRQGDNEKLFF.

In nucleotides, the CDR3 is TGTGCCAGCAGCTTAGCCACAGGCTCTAACTATGGCTACACCTTC. It specifies CASSLATGSNYGYTF. This chain joins TRBV7-2 and TRBJ1-2, with D tentatively TRBD1 (5 bases). CDR3 length equals 15 residues. Germline loops: CDR1 SGHTA, CDR2 FQGNSA. V was shortened by 0 bases and J by 0 bases, with 8 bases between the two germline ends.

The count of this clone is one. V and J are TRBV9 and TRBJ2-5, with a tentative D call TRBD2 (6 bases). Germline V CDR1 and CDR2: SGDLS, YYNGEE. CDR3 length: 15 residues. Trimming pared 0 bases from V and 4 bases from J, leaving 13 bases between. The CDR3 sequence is CASSVDGLGGETQYF. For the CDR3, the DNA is TGTGCCAGCAGCGTAGATGGGTTGGGAGGAGAGACCCAGTACTTC.

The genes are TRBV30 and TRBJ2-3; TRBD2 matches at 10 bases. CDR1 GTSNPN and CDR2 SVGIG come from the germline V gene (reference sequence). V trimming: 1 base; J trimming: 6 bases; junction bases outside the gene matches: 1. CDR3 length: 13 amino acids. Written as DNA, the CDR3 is TGTGCCTGGAGTGGAGCGGGAGGGGATACGCAGTATTTT. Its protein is CAWSGAGGDTQYF.

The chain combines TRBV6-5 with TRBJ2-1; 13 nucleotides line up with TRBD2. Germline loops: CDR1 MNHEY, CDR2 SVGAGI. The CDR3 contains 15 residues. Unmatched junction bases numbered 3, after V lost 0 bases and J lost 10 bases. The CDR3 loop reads CASSYSGLAGHEQFF. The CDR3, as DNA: TGTGCCAGCAGTTACTCGGGACTAGCGGGACACGAGCAGTTCTTC.

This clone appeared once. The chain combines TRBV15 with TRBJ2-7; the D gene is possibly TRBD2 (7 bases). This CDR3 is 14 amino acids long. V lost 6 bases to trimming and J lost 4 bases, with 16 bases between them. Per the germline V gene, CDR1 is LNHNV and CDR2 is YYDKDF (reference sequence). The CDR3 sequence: CATSKGGREYEQYF. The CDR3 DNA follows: TGTGCCACCAGTAAGGGGGGGCGCGAATACGAGCAGTACTTC.

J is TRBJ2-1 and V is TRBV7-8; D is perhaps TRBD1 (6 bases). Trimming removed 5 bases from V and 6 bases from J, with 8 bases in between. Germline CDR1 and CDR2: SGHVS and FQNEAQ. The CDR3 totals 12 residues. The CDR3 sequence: CASSLQGNEQFF. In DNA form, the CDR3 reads TGTGCCAGCAGCCTACAGGGCAATGAGCAGTTCTTC.

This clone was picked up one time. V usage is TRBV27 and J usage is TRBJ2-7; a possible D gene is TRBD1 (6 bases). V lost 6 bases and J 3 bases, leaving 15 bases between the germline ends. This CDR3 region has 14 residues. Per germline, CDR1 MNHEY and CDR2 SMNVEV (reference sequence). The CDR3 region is CASSPGTSYYEQYF. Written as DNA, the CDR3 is TGTGCCAGCAGCCCCGGGACATCCTACTACGAGCAGTACTTC.

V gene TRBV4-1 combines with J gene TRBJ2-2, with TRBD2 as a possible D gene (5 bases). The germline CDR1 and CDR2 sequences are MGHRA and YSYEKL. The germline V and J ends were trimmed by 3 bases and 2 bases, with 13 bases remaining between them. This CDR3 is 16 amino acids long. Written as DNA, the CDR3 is TGCGCCAGCAGCCACGAAGGCGGGTTCAACACCGGGGAGCTGTTTTTT. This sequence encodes CASSHEGGFNTGELFF.

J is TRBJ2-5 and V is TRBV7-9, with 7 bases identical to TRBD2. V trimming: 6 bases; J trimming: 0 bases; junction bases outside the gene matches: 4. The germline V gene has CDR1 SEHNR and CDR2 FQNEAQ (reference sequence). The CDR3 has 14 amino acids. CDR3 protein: CASRPGGDQETQYF. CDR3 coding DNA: TGTGCCAGCAGACCTGGGGGGGACCAAGAGACCCAGTACTTC.

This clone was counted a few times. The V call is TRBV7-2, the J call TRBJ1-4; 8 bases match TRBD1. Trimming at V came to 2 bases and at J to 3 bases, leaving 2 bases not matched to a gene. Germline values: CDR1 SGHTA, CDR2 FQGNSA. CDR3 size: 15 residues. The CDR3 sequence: CASSLYRGSNEKLFF. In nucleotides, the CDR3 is TGTGCCAGCAGCTTATACAGGGGGTCTAATGAAAAACTGTTTTTT.

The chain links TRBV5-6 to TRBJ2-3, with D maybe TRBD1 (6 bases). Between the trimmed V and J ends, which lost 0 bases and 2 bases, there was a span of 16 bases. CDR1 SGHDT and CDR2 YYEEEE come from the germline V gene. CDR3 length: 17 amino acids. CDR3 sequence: CASSLARTDLPTDTQYF. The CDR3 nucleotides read TGTGCCAGCAGCTTGGCAAGGACAGATCTCCCCACAGATACGCAGTATTTT.

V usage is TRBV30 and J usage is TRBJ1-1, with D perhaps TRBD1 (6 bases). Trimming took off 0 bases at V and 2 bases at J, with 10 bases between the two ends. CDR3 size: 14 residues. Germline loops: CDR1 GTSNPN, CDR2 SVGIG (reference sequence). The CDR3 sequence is CAWSVPGHNTEAFF. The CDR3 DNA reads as TGTGCCTGGAGTGTACCGGGACACAACACTGAAGCTTTCTTT. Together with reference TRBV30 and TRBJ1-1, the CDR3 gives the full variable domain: SQTIHQWPATLVQPVGSPLSLECTVEGTSNPNLYWYRQAAGRGLQLLFYSVGIGQISSEVPQNLSASRPQDRQFILSSKKLLLSDSGFYLCAWSVPGHNTEAFFGQGTRLTVV.

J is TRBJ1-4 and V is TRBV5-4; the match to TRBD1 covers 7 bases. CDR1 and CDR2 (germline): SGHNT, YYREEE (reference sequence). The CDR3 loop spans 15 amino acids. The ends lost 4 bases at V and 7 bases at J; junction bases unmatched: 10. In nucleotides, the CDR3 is TGTGCCAGCAGCCCGAGACAGGGTCTGGGTGAAAAACTGTTTTTT. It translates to CASSPRQGLGEKLFF.

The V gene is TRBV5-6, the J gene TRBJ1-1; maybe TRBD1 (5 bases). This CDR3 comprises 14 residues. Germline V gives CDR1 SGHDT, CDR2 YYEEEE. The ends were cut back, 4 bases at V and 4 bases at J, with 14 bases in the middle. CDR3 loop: CASSLQGRRTEAFF. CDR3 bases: TGTGCCAGCAGCCTGCAGGGTAGGCGCACTGAAGCTTTCTTT.